These 25 T cell receptor beta chains share one sample of origin, sequenced in a study of neurological immune-mediated disorders. Time point described: longitudinal time-point 3. TCRdb reprocessed the 5' RACE reads with MiXCR, giving one entry per CDR3 protein. The sample has tens of thousands of distinct CDR3 sequences; 13% are singletons. Input material: PBMCs. All receptors come from a man under 40 in good health.

This clonotype was seen at least ten times. The V and J genes are TRBV24-1 and TRBJ2-5; TRBD1 matches 7 bases. The CDR3 runs to 15 residues. The germline CDR1 and CDR2 sequences are KGHDR and SFDVKD. V was pared by 5 bases and J by 2 bases, with 7 bases of the junction left unmatched. The CDR3 DNA is TGTGCCACCAGTGGAGGACAGGATTCTCAAGAGACCCAGTACTTC. Its translation: CATSGGQDSQETQYF.

This clonotype has a count of ten or more. The rearrangement links TRBV18 to TRBJ1-6, with 9 bases that match TRBD1. Germline assignment: CDR1 KGHSH and CDR2 LQKENI. The CDR3 consists of 17 residues. J was trimmed by 2 bases and V by 1 base; bases with no gene match: 3. Here the CDR3 DNA reads TGTGCCAGCTCACCACAGAGGACAGGGGCCTATAATTCACCCCTCCACTTT. Residues: CASSPQRTGAYNSPLHF.

The sample holds many counts of this clonotype. The chain joins TRBV7-8 to TRBJ2-7; possibly TRBD2 for D (5 bases). The V gene's germline CDR1 is SGHVS and CDR2 FQNEAQ. The V gene lost 3 bases and the J gene lost 1 base, with 16 bases spanning the gap. The CDR3 has 16 residues. In nucleotides, the CDR3 is TGTGCCAGCAGCTTTGGACGGCCTAGCTGGTCCTACGAGCAGTACTTC. Its translation: CASSFGRPSWSYEQYF.

This clonotype was counted ten times or more. The chain has TRBV5-1 and TRBJ2-3; possible D gene TRBD2, 5 bases. Trimming cost V 0 bases and J 2 bases, with 7 bases left between them. The germline V gene encodes CDR1 SGHRS and CDR2 YFSETQ. This CDR3 contains 14 residues. The CDR3 DNA follows: TGCGCCAGCAGCTTGGCCGGGATCACAGATACGCAGTATTTT. It translates to CASSLAGITDTQYF.

This clonotype was seen a handful of times. V and J are TRBV21-1 and TRBJ2-3; TRBD2 is the table's D call, not checked against the DNA. TRBV21-1 is designated a pseudogene. The CDR3 runs 17 residues. The CDR3 protein is CATTVGGSGISTDTQYF. As DNA, the CDR3 is TGTGCCACGACGGTCGGCGGAAGCGGAATTAGCACAGATACGCAGTATTTT.

This clonotype was observed many times. The V call is TRBV3-1, the J call TRBJ2-1, with 10 nucleotides matching TRBD2. CDR1 and CDR2 from the germline V gene are LGHDT and YNNKEL (reference sequence). The length of the CDR3 is 12 residues. J gave up 11 bases and V 8 bases, and 6 bases lay outside the gene matches. The CDR3 region is CASGLADSKQFF. The CDR3 nucleotides are TGTGCCAGCGGACTAGCGGACTCTAAGCAGTTCTTC.

This clonotype was picked up many times. The chain combines TRBV20-1 with TRBJ2-6; D gene uncertain. CDR1 and CDR2 from the germline V gene are DFQATT and SNEGSKA (reference sequence). V gave up 5 bases and J gave up 1 base, with 9 bases separating them. The CDR3 has 14 residues. CDR3 bases: TGCAGTGCTGGGCAGCCGTCTGGGGCCAACGTCCTGACTTTC. It codes for CSAGQPSGANVLTF.

On this clonotype: This may be a read error: a much more frequent sequence differs by one nucleotide. This CDR3 reads CASRVTSGRPPYEHYF. The CDR3 bases are TGTGCCAGCAGAGTAACTAGCGGGAGGCCACCCTACGAGCACTACTTC. The chain carries TRBV6-2 or TRBV6-3 and TRBJ2-7; 12 nucleotides agree with TRBD2. CDR1 and CDR2 from the germline V gene are MNHEY and SVGEGT. This CDR3 spans 16 amino acids.

The gene calls are TRBV28 and TRBJ2-5, with 12 bases aligning to TRBD2. The CDR3 covers 15 residues. The V gene end was trimmed by 5 bases and the J gene end by 1 base; junction bases not matched to a gene: 2. Germline assignment: CDR1 MDHEN and CDR2 SYDVKM. CDR3 residues: CASSRTSGVQETQYF. As DNA, the CDR3 is TGTGCCAGCAGTCGGACTAGCGGGGTCCAAGAGACCCAGTACTTC.

This clonotype occurred many times. The chain links TRBV18 to TRBJ2-7; tentative D call: TRBD1 (6 bases). Germline CDR1 and CDR2: KGHSH and LQKENI. The V and J ends lost 8 bases and 4 bases respectively, with 18 bases between them. The CDR3 spans 14 residues. CDR3 sequence: CASAPPGAVYEQYF. The CDR3 DNA follows: TGTGCCAGCGCGCCGCCAGGGGCTGTGTACGAGCAGTACTTC.

This clonotype has at least ten counts. The J gene is TRBJ1-4, the V gene TRBV21-1; the table's TRBD1 call for D was not verified on the DNA. TRBV21-1 is an annotated pseudogene. The CDR3 runs to 15 residues. CDR3 sequence: CASSHRTGRNEKLFF. CDR3 in DNA: TGTGCCAGCAGCCACCGGACAGGGAGGAATGAAAAACTGTTTTTT.

This clonotype was observed at least ten times. The chain has TRBV6-2 or TRBV6-3 and TRBJ2-3, with 9 bases matching TRBD2. The germline V gene has CDR1 MNHEY and CDR2 SVGEGT. J was trimmed by 1 base and V by 8 bases; bases with no gene match: 7. CDR3 length equals 15 residues. The CDR3 DNA is TGTGCCAGCTTCGGAGCGGGAGGAGGCACAGATACGCAGTATTTT. Amino acids: CASFGAGGGTDTQYF.

This clonotype was picked up many times. The gene calls are TRBV20-1 and TRBJ2-2, with 11 nucleotides matching TRBD2. V dropped 5 bases and J dropped 5; count of bases not matched to a gene: 13. This CDR3 has 17 amino acids. Germline V gives CDR1 DFQATT, CDR2 SNEGSKA (reference sequence). In DNA form, the CDR3 reads TGCAGTGCTGTATCAAGGGGACTAGCGGAAAGAACCGGGGAGCTGTTTTTT. Its translation is CSAVSRGLAERTGELFF.

This clonotype was seen many times. The rearrangement uses TRBV12-3 or TRBV12-4 and TRBJ1-2, with D hard to call. The CDR3 has 14 amino acids. Trimming pared 6 bases from V and 1 base from J, leaving 12 bases between. The chain's CDR3 is CASSQTPINYGYTF. The CDR3 region has the DNA TGTGCCAGCAGCCAAACACCAATTAACTATGGCTACACCTTC.

The genes are TRBV10-3 and TRBJ2-3; D gene ambiguous. Between the trimmed V and J ends, which lost 0 bases and 0 bases, there was a span of 1 base. Germline values: CDR1 ENHRY, CDR2 SYGVKD. There are 13 residues in the CDR3. CDR3 bases: TGTGCCATCAGTGAGTCCAGCACAGATACGCAGTATTTT. As protein: CAISESSTDTQYF.

The rearrangement links TRBV5-1 to TRBJ1-4; 9 nucleotides align to TRBD1. This CDR3 region has 17 residues. Losses at the gene ends were 4 bases for V and 2 bases for J; bases not matched to a gene: 9. Germline CDR1 is SGHRS and CDR2 is YFSETQ. DNA of the CDR3: TGCGCCAGCAGCGAGGGACAGGGCATTGGGACTAATGAAAAACTGTTTTTT. It yields the protein CASSEGQGIGTNEKLFF. The variable domain in full, with the rest retrieved from reference TRBV5-1 and TRBJ1-4, is KAGVTQTPRYLIKTRGQQVTLSCSPISGHRSVSWYQQTPGQGLQFLFEYFSETQRNKGNFPGRFSGRQFSNSRSEMNVSTLELGDSALYLCASSEGQGIGTNEKLFFGSGTQLSVL.

This clonotype has at least ten counts. The CDR3 spells CASSPGRGGYEQYF. As DNA, the CDR3 is TGTGCCAGCAGTCCGGGGCGGGGGGGCTACGAGCAGTACTTC. The chain carries TRBV12-3 or TRBV12-4 and TRBJ2-7, with 9 positions matching TRBD2. The CDR3 totals 14 residues. The junction had 5 bases not matched to a gene; V was cut back by 5 bases and J by 3 bases.

This clonotype was picked up many times. The chain joins TRBV11-2 to TRBJ2-2; 8 nucleotides match TRBD1. V was pared by 4 bases and J by 3 bases, with 4 bases of the junction left unmatched. CDR3 size: 15 residues. Germline V CDR1 and CDR2: SGHAT, FQNNGV. The DNA of the CDR3 is TGTGCCAGCAGCTCCGGGACAGGATACACCGGGGAGCTGTTTTTT. As protein: CASSSGTGYTGELFF.

This clonotype was detected ten times or more. The genes are TRBV5-1 and TRBJ2-5, with D possibly matching TRBD2 (5 bases). Trimming shortened V by 0 bases and J by 5 bases, and 11 bases separated the two germline ends. The CDR3 is made up of 14 amino acids. Germline CDR1 SGHRS, CDR2 YFSETQ. The CDR3 DNA sequence: TGCGCCAGCAGCTTGGCCGGGGTGGTGGAGACCCAGTACTTC. It is translated as CASSLAGVVETQYF.

This clonotype was observed many times. V gene TRBV20-1 combines with J gene TRBJ2-3; 9 nucleotides agree with TRBD1. The germline CDR1 and CDR2 sequences are DFQATT and SNEGSKA (reference sequence). The J segment lost 4 bases and the V segment lost 7 bases, leaving 6 bases of the junction unmatched. The CDR3 totals 13 residues. CDR3: CSGDRDDSDTQYF. CDR3 coding DNA: TGCAGTGGGGACAGGGATGACTCAGATACGCAGTATTTT.

Ten or more counts support this clonotype. This sequence joins TRBV5-4 and TRBJ1-4; D perhaps matches TRBD1 (6 bases). CDR3 length equals 14 residues. The germline V gene encodes CDR1 SGHNT and CDR2 YYREEE (reference sequence). The V gene lost 4 bases and the J gene lost 8 bases, with 15 bases spanning the gap. The DNA of the CDR3 is TGTGCCAGCAGCAATAACAGGGAAGAGGAAAAACTGTTTTTT. The encoded protein is CASSNNREEEKLFF.

Comment on this clonotype: The junction differs from germline at one of its ends, possibly a read error. V is TRBV5-6 and J is TRBJ2-7; D is unresolved. CDR1 and CDR2 (germline): SGHDT, YYEEEE. CDR3 length equals 12 residues. The DNA for the CDR3 is TGTGCTAGCAGCTTGTTCGATAACGAGCAGTACTTC. Residues: CASSLFDNEQYF.

This clonotype was seen many times. The V gene is TRBV5-5, the J gene TRBJ2-7; D uncertain. CDR3 length: 11 amino acids. Trimming pared 5 bases from V and 2 bases from J, leaving 5 bases between. Germline loops: CDR1 SGHKS, CDR2 YYEKEE (reference sequence). The CDR3 nucleotides read TGTGCCAGCAGTTTTGCCTACGAGCAGTACTTC. This encodes CASSFAYEQYF. Filled out from reference TRBV5-5 and TRBJ2-7, the complete variable domain reads DAGVTQSPTHLIKTRGQQVTLRCSPISGHKSVSWYQQVLGQGPQFIFQYYEKEERGRGNFPDRFSARQFPNYSSELNVNALLLGDSALYLCASSFAYEQYFGPGTRLTVT.

This clonotype has a count of ten or more. V usage is TRBV15 and J usage is TRBJ2-7; 12 nucleotides align to TRBD2. Germline values: CDR1 LNHNV, CDR2 YYDKDF (reference sequence). CDR3 size: 16 residues. J gave up 1 base and V 5 bases, and 6 bases lay outside the gene matches. The CDR3 nucleotides read TGTGCCACCAGCGCGAGACTAGCGGGAGTGTCCTACGAGCAGTACTTC. It encodes CATSARLAGVSYEQYF.

This chain connects TRBV20-1 to TRBJ1-2; possibly TRBD1 for D (5 bases). Per germline, CDR1 DFQATT and CDR2 SNEGSKA (reference sequence). Trimming left V 0 bases short and J 10 bases short, with 18 bases between. This CDR3 has 14 amino acids. CDR3 in amino acids: CSARDWSREEDYTF. The CDR3 bases are TGCAGTGCTAGAGATTGGAGCAGGGAGGAAGACTACACCTTC.